The 8 T cell receptor beta chains listed next were all sequenced from one sample in a study of T cell responses to AZD1222 COVID-19 vaccine. TCRdb's copy holds only in-frame clones and misses some; the assay was immunoSEQ multiplex PCR. The repertoire has around 140,000 clones, around 90% of them found once; the top ten carry 1.5% to 2%. The material was peripheral blood, obtained 28 days after the second AZD1222 dose. Receptors originate from an adult who received the AZD1222 COVID-19 vaccine.

This clone was found once. The chain links TRBV25-1 to TRBJ1-4; 8 bases fit TRBD1. Germline assignment: CDR1 MGHDK and CDR2 SYGVNS. Unmatched junction bases numbered 8, after V lost 8 bases and J lost 0 bases. This CDR3 is built from 16 residues. CDR3 sequence: CASSQGAMSTNEKLFF. The DNA for the CDR3 is TGTGCCAGCTCCCAGGGGGCTATGTCAACTAATGAAAAACTGTTTTTT.

The genes are TRBV14 and TRBJ2-1; the D gene is possibly TRBD1 (6 bases). Germline CDR1 SGHDN, CDR2 FVKESK. This CDR3 has 13 amino acids. The V end was cut by 5 bases, the J end by 10 bases, with 15 bases between. The CDR3 loop is CASSTSTGTEQFF. CDR3 in DNA: TGTGCCAGCAGCACGAGCACCGGGACAGAGCAGTTCTTC.

V gene TRBV18 combines with J gene TRBJ2-7; D tentatively reads TRBD1 or TRBD2 (5 bases each). The CDR3 has 15 amino acids. The V end was cut by 5 bases, the J end by 3 bases, with 17 bases between. The germline gives CDR1 KGHSH, CDR2 LQKENI. CDR3 in amino acids: CASSRISGTFYEQYF. In DNA form, the CDR3 reads TGTGCCAGCTCAAGGATTTCAGGGACGTTCTACGAGCAGTACTTC.

This chain links TRBV30 with TRBJ1-2; 7 bases match TRBD1. Germline CDR1 reads GTSNPN; CDR2 reads SVGIG (reference sequence). This CDR3 is built from 14 residues. J was trimmed by 4 bases and V by 3 bases; bases with no gene match: 8. The CDR3 reads CAWREGGQSYGYTF. The DNA for the CDR3 is TGTGCCTGGAGGGAGGGGGGACAGTCCTATGGCTACACCTTC. Supplemented by reference TRBV30 and TRBJ1-2, the full variable domain reads SQTIHQWPATLVQPVGSPLSLECTVEGTSNPNLYWYRQAAGRGLQLLFYSVGIGQISSEVPQNLSASRPQDRQFILSSKKLLLSDSGFYLCAWREGGQSYGYTFGSGTRLTVV.

This chain joins TRBV5-1 and TRBJ2-7; tentatively, D is TRBD1 (5 bases). The germline CDR1 and CDR2 sequences are SGHRS and YFSETQ. The CDR3 extends over 17 amino acids. V was trimmed by 0 bases and J by 3 bases, leaving 19 bases between them. CDR3 nucleotide sequence: TGCGCCAGCAGCTTGGGAGGTGTAACAAGGGGCTTCTACGAGCAGTACGTC. Its protein product is CASSLGGVTRGFYEQYV.

This chain joins TRBV19 and TRBJ1-5; no firm D call. Per the germline V gene, CDR1 is LNHDA and CDR2 is SQIVND (reference sequence). The CDR3 has 14 residues. V was pared by 3 bases and J by 2 bases, with 8 bases between. The CDR3 coding sequence is TGTGCCAGTAGTATTGGGTTTGGCAATCAGCCCCAGCATTTT. Its translation is CASSIGFGNQPQHF.

The gene calls are TRBV3-1 (or the pseudogene TRBV3-2) and TRBJ1-1; D ambiguous. CDR1 and CDR2 (germline): LGHDT, YNNKEL (reference sequence). The CDR3 runs 14 residues. V was trimmed by 4 bases and J by 3 bases, leaving 12 bases between them. CDR3 residues: CASSRRGTDTEAFF. CDR3 nucleotide sequence: TGTGCCAGCAGCCGGAGAGGAACTGACACTGAAGCTTTCTTT.

This chain uses TRBV5-4 with TRBJ1-6, with TRBD1 identical over 9 bases. The CDR3 is 13 amino acids. Looked up from germline, CDR1 is SGHNT and CDR2 is YYREEE (reference sequence). The trim removed 4 bases at V and 17 bases at J, leaving 10 bases unmatched. The CDR3 sequence is CASSRQGDLNIHF. The CDR3 DNA is TGTGCCAGCAGCCGACAGGGGGACCTTAACATCCACTTT.